These T cell receptor beta chains were read from a single sample in a study of blood T cell repertoires in COVID-19. Some clones are missing from TCRdb's copy, which holds only in-frame ones; the method was immunoSEQ multiplex PCR. The sample shows about 480,000 clones, over 75% of them seen only once. The sample consisted of PBMCs or T cells enriched from blood (not recorded which). The origin of the receptors is a middle-aged woman who had recovered from COVID-19. CDR3s include the opening cysteine and the closing phenylalanine or tryptophan. Each record gives: D gene, clone size, V gene, J gene, CDR3 protein, CDR3 DNA. The D gene is left open where the match is weak. Not every row has a clone size; where given, it reads once, few, many or a size class.

>TRBD2|NA|TRBV5-1|TRBJ2-5
CASSQAGGEETQYF
TGCGCCAGCAGCCAAGCGGGGGGAGAAGAGACCCAGTACTTC
>NA|NA|TRBV6-5|TRBJ1-1
CASNQEGMNTEAFF
TGTGCCAGCAATCAGGAGGGGATGAACACTGAAGCTTTCTTT
>NA|NA|TRBV6-1|TRBJ2-3
CASSLAVGTDTQYF
TGTGCCAGCAGTTTGGCGGTGGGCACAGATACGCAGTATTTT
>TRBD1|once|TRBV11-3|TRBJ2-3
CASSLDPPGTGTDTQYF
TGTGCCAGCAGCTTAGATCCCCCCGGGACAGGCACAGATACGCAGTATTTT
>TRBD1|NA|TRBV2|TRBJ1-1
CASMPGQQNTEAFF
TGTGCCAGCATGCCGGGACAGCAGAACACTGAAGCTTTCTTT
>TRBD1|NA|TRBV10-1|TRBJ2-7
CASTRTGTLTYEQYF
TGCGCCAGCACCAGGACAGGCACACTCACCTACGAGCAGTACTTC
>NA|NA|TRBV5-6|TRBJ1-6
CASSPFREASSYNSPLHF
TGTGCCAGCAGCCCGTTCCGGGAGGCGAGCTCCTATAATTCACCCCTCCACTTT
>NA|NA|TRBV15|TRBJ2-2
CATSRDKIGELFF
TGTGCCACCAGCAGAGATAAAATCGGGGAGCTGTTTTTT
>TRBD2|NA|TRBV7-9|TRBJ2-3
CASSLAVLAGWTTTDTQYF
TGTGCCAGCAGCTTAGCTGTCCTAGCGGGATGGACGACCACAGATACGCAGTATTTT
>NA|once|TRBV9|TRBJ2-7
CASSVESASSYEQYF
TGTGCCAGCAGCGTAGAGTCGGCTAGCTCCTACGAGCAGTACTTC
>NA|NA|TRBV5-1|TRBJ1-4
CASSTATNEKLFF
TGCGCCAGCAGCACAGCAACTAATGAAAAACTGTTTTTT
>NA|NA|TRBV3-1/TRBV3-2|TRBJ2-2
CASSRHAVDTGELFF
TGTGCCAGCAGCCGCCACGCAGTGGACACCGGGGAGCTGTTTTTT
>NA|NA|TRBV5-4|TRBJ2-1
CASSLVSSRSSYNEQFF
TGTGCCAGCAGCTTGGTATCTAGCAGAAGCTCCTACAATGAGCAGTTCTTC
>NA|NA|TRBV5-1|TRBJ2-1
CASSLELAFGEQFF
TGCGCCAGCAGCTTGGAGCTAGCATTTGGTGAGCAGTTCTTC
>NA|NA|TRBV19|TRBJ1-2
CASSIEGRGNLPRHYYGYTF
TGTGCCAGTAGTATAGAAGGGCGGGGGAACCTACCCCGACACTACTATGGCTACACCTTC
>TRBD2|NA|TRBV9|TRBJ2-2
CASSVALLAGGNGELFF
TGTGCCAGCAGCGTAGCGCTGCTAGCGGGAGGAAACGGGGAGCTGTTTTTT
>TRBD1|NA|TRBV2|TRBJ1-1
CASSEKGADKGTEAFF
TGTGCCAGCAGTGAAAAGGGGGCCGACAAGGGCACTGAAGCTTTCTTT
>TRBD2|NA|TRBV4-1|TRBJ2-7
CASSHRLAGTYEQYF
TGCGCCAGCAGCCATAGACTAGCGGGAACCTACGAGCAGTACTTC
>NA|NA|TRBV20-1|TRBJ1-1
CSASQVNTEAFF
TGCAGTGCTAGTCAGGTGAACACTGAAGCTTTCTTT
>TRBD1|NA|TRBV7-2|TRBJ1-6
CASGTLQGYYSPLHF
TGTGCCAGCGGGACACTACAGGGGTATTATTCACCCCTCCACTTT
>NA|NA|TRBV10-2|TRBJ1-1
CASSGGMNTEAFF
TGCGCCAGCAGTGGAGGGATGAACACTGAAGCTTTCTTT
>TRBD2|NA|TRBV3-1/TRBV3-2|TRBJ2-2
CASSQAGVWLAGWSGGELFF
TGTGCCAGCAGCCAAGCGGGCGTCTGGCTAGCGGGATGGAGCGGCGGGGAGCTGTTTTTT
>NA|NA|TRBV9|TRBJ2-7
CASSVGQVPYEQYF
TGTGCCAGCAGCGTAGGGCAGGTCCCCTACGAGCAGTACTTC
>NA|NA|TRBV11-2|TRBJ1-1
CASSLDWGRGTEAFF
TGTGCCAGCAGCTTAGATTGGGGCAGGGGCACTGAAGCTTTCTTT
>TRBD2|NA|TRBV11-2|TRBJ2-7
CASSLTQGTSRAYEQYF
TGTGCCAGCAGCTTAACCCAGGGGACTAGTAGAGCCTACGAGCAGTACTTC
>NA|NA|TRBV7-2|TRBJ1-1
CASSLLGAGTEAFF
TGTGCCAGCAGCTTACTGGGGGCTGGCACTGAAGCTTTCTTT
>TRBD2|NA|TRBV9|TRBJ2-5
CASSVSGGGETQYF
TGTGCCAGCAGCGTATCGGGCGGGGGGGAGACCCAGTACTTC
>TRBD2|NA|TRBV7-6|TRBJ2-2
CASSFLSGRLGNGELFF
TGTGCCAGCAGCTTCCTTAGCGGGAGACTTGGGAACGGGGAGCTGTTTTTT
>TRBD1|NA|TRBV11-3|TRBJ1-1
CASSWDRVEAFF
TGTGCCAGCAGTTGGGACAGGGTGGAAGCTTTCTTT
>TRBD2|NA|TRBV5-6|TRBJ2-3
CASSLGLAGGTDTQYF
TGTGCCAGCAGCCTGGGACTAGCGGGAGGAACAGATACGCAGTATTTT
>TRBD2|NA|TRBV10-2|TRBJ2-1
CASILDSSGGYNEQFF
TGCGCCAGCATCCTGGACTCTAGCGGAGGCTACAATGAGCAGTTCTTC
>TRBD1|once|TRBV7-7|TRBJ2-7
CASSLDQQGLPEDYEQYF
TGTGCCAGCAGCTTAGACCAACAGGGGCTTCCAGAAGACTACGAGCAGTACTTC
>NA|NA|TRBV29-1|TRBJ2-5
CSVDGPGVAQYF
TGCAGCGTTGACGGGCCCGGGGTGGCCCAGTACTTC
>NA|NA|TRBV9|TRBJ1-2
CASSVEKGWMNGYTF
TGTGCCAGCAGCGTAGAGAAGGGGTGGATGAATGGCTACACCTTC
>NA|NA|TRBV20-1|TRBJ2-7
CSANLRREQYF
TGCAGTGCTAACCTGAGGCGTGAGCAGTACTTC
>NA|NA|TRBV19|TRBJ2-1
CASSMAEGSYNEQFF
TGTGCCAGTAGTATGGCGGAGGGCTCCTACAATGAGCAGTTCTTC
>TRBD1|NA|TRBV2|TRBJ1-2
CASSATPGQDYGYTF
TGTGCCAGCAGTGCGACCCCGGGACAGGACTATGGCTACACCTTC
>NA|few|TRBV5-6|TRBJ2-2
CAVGTGGSGELFF
TGTGCCGTAGGGACGGGGGGCTCCGGGGAGCTGTTTTTT
>NA|NA|TRBV19|TRBJ1-1
CASTSGFGEAFF
TGTGCCAGTACCTCAGGGTTCGGTGAAGCTTTCTTT
>NA|NA|TRBV2|TRBJ2-4
CASSEVFSGGLGNIQYF
TGTGCCAGCAGTGAAGTCTTTTCAGGGGGGCTTGGAAACATTCAGTACTTC
>TRBD2|NA|TRBV5-1|TRBJ2-3
CASSLVGAGAGTDTQYF
TGCGCCAGCAGCTTGGTTGGTGCGGGAGCAGGAACAGATACGCAGTATTTT
>NA|NA|TRBV6-5|TRBJ2-7
CASSPDFQPYEQYF
TGTGCCAGCAGTCCGGACTTCCAACCCTACGAGCAGTACTTC
>NA|NA|TRBV7-2|TRBJ2-1
CASSLPADEQFF
TGTGCCAGCAGCTTGCCGGCGGATGAGCAGTTCTTC
>NA|NA|TRBV18|TRBJ1-5
CASSPLSINQPQHF
TGTGCCAGCTCACCACTTTCTATCAATCAGCCCCAGCATTTT
>NA|once|TRBV27|TRBJ2-7
CASRSSYEQYF
TGTGCCAGCCGGAGCAGCTACGAGCAGTACTTC
>NA|NA|TRBV7-2|TRBJ1-1
CASSLDASQVLNTEAFF
TGTGCCAGCAGCTTAGATGCCAGCCAGGTATTGAACACTGAAGCTTTCTTT
>TRBD1|NA|TRBV10-3|TRBJ2-2
CAISVTQGAGGELFF
TGTGCCATCAGTGTTACCCAGGGGGCCGGCGGGGAGCTGTTTTTT
>TRBD2|NA|TRBV10-3|TRBJ2-7
CAISAGLADYEQYF
TGTGCCATCAGCGCGGGACTAGCGGATTACGAGCAGTACTTC
>NA|NA|TRBV27|TRBJ2-5
CASSLSQGGLVGETQYF
TGTGCCAGCAGTTTAAGCCAGGGGGGATTGGTTGGAGAGACCCAGTACTTC
>TRBD1|NA|TRBV6-5|TRBJ1-1
CASRTRQGSEAFF
TGTGCCAGCAGGACACGACAGGGTTCTGAAGCTTTCTTT
>TRBD2|NA|TRBV19|TRBJ2-7
CASSIKWEGPLSEQYF
TGTGCCAGTAGTATAAAGTGGGAGGGGCCCTTGAGCGAGCAGTACTTC
>NA|NA|TRBV7-2|TRBJ2-3
CASSLVGARGLDPQYF
TGTGCCAGCAGCTTAGTCGGAGCGCGAGGTCTAGATCCGCAGTATTTT
>NA|NA|TRBV5-6|TRBJ2-4
CASSLGPYGGKNIQYF
TGTGCCAGCAGCCTGGGACCCTACGGGGGCAAAAACATTCAGTACTTC
>NA|NA|TRBV7-2|TRBJ2-1
CASSLTRGGIHEQFF
TGTGCCAGCAGCCTAACTAGGGGGGGTATCCATGAGCAGTTCTTC
>NA|NA|TRBV6-5|TRBJ2-7
CASRDRRQDTYEQYF
TGTGCCAGCCGGGACCGGCGACAGGATACTTACGAGCAGTACTTC
>NA|once|TRBV11-3|TRBJ2-1
CASSLGAEQFF
TGTGCCAGCAGCTTAGGAGCCGAGCAGTTCTTC
>TRBD1|NA|TRBV27|TRBJ1-2
CASASTRDRVTIAYGYTF
TGTGCCAGCGCCTCCACGAGGGACAGGGTAACAATTGCTTATGGCTACACCTTC
>NA|NA|TRBV18|TRBJ1-1
CASSPRGATDTEAFF
TGTGCCAGCTCCCCACGCGGAGCAACCGACACTGAAGCTTTCTTT
>TRBD2|NA|TRBV18|TRBJ2-1
CASSLTVFGGYNEQFF
TGTGCCAGCTCACTCACCGTATTCGGGGGGTACAATGAGCAGTTCTTC
>TRBD1|NA|TRBV9|TRBJ1-5
CASSLQGGSNQPQHF
TGTGCCAGCAGCTTACAGGGGGGGAGCAATCAGCCCCAGCATTTT